Presented here are 19 T cell receptor beta chains from one specimen sequenced in a study of CD8+ T cells in alopecia areata. It was cDNA, reverse transcribed from extracted RNA, that served as the sequencing template. This table comes from immunoSEQ multiplex PCR, and its TCRdb copy is limited to in-frame clones, with some not included. Of roughly 200,000 clones detected, 45% to 70% appear once; the ten largest clones hold around 5%. Material: CD8+ T cells sorted from blood. The receptors stem from a human donor in good health.

The V call is TRBV29-1, the J call TRBJ2-3; tentative D call: TRBD2 (6 bases). Germline CDR1 reads SQVTM; CDR2 reads ANQGSEA. V was shortened by 4 bases and J by 2 bases, with 10 bases between the two germline ends. The CDR3 is made up of 13 amino acids. The CDR3 DNA reads as TGCAGCGTTGGCCCGGGGGACACAGATACGCAGTATTTT. Translated, it gives CSVGPGDTDTQYF.

This chain links TRBV4-1 with TRBJ2-7; tentative D call: TRBD2 (7 bases). The CDR3 is made up of 15 amino acids. Germline loops: CDR1 MGHRA, CDR2 YSYEKL. Trimming took 0 bases from V and 4 from J, leaving 13 bases between them. Here the CDR3 DNA reads TGCGCCAGCAGCCAAGAAGGTCGGGGGGCTTACGAGCAGTACTTC. It translates to CASSQEGRGAYEQYF.

V usage is TRBV4-2 and J usage is TRBJ1-3; D is unresolved. The V end was cut by 0 bases, the J end by 7 bases, with 10 bases between. Germline V gives CDR1 LGHNA, CDR2 YNFKEQ. The CDR3 sequence is 14 residues long. This CDR3 is CASSQEMVVNTIYF. Here the CDR3 DNA reads TGTGCCAGCAGCCAAGAGATGGTCGTCAACACCATATATTTT.

The gene calls are TRBV7-9 and TRBJ1-6, with 7 bases fitting TRBD1. Germline V gene lookup returns CDR1 SEHNR and CDR2 FQNEAQ (reference sequence). Germline trimming cut 5 bases from V and 7 bases from J; bases unmatched to any gene: 5. The CDR3 runs to 14 residues. The CDR3 DNA reads as TGTGCCAGCAGCGAGACAGGGAAAAATTCACCCCTCCACTTT. This sequence encodes CASSETGKNSPLHF. Based on the CDR3 plus reference TRBV7-9 and TRBJ1-6, the full variable domain is DTGVSQNPRHKITKRGQNVTFRCDPISEHNRLYWYRQTLGQGPEFLTYFQNEAQLEKSRLLSDRFSAERPKGSFSTLEIQRTEQGDSAMYLCASSETGKNSPLHFGNGTRLTVT.

The chain couples TRBV6-5 to TRBJ2-7; the D is unclear. Trimming removed 6 bases at V and 6 bases at J, with 12 bases between. Per germline, CDR1 MNHEY and CDR2 SVGAGI. The CDR3 spans 12 residues. The CDR3 loop reads CASSPSASEQYF. Here the CDR3 DNA reads TGTGCCAGCAGCCCCTCTGCAAGCGAGCAGTACTTC.

The chain joins TRBV29-1 to TRBJ1-2, with 7 bases fitting TRBD1. The CDR3 extends over 15 amino acids. The germline V gene has CDR1 SQVTM and CDR2 ANQGSEA. The ends lost 3 bases at V and 4 bases at J; junction bases unmatched: 11. The CDR3 protein is CSVEWDSLNTYGYTF. DNA for the CDR3: TGCAGCGTTGAGTGGGACAGCCTAAATACCTATGGCTACACCTTC.

The CDR3 bases are TGTGCCAGCACCACAGGAGCGGGAGCCACCTACAATGAGCAGTTCTTC. As protein: CASTTGAGATYNEQFF. The chain recombines TRBV11-2 with TRBJ2-1, with TRBD2 identical over 8 bases. The junction had 10 bases not matched to a gene; V was cut back by 7 bases and J by 2 bases. The CDR3 covers 16 residues. Germline CDR1 and CDR2: SGHAT and FQNNGV.

This clone showed up just a few times. The chain carries TRBV29-1 and TRBJ1-5; no clear D gene. Germline V lookup: CDR1 SQVTM, CDR2 ANQGSEA. Between the trimmed V and J ends, which lost 4 bases and 7 bases, there was a span of 5 bases. This CDR3 region has 10 residues. Here the CDR3 reads CSVGPQPQHF. CDR3 bases: TGCAGCGTTGGACCCCAGCCCCAGCATTTT.

This chain connects TRBV7-8 to TRBJ2-3; D ambiguous. The CDR3 totals 18 residues. Trimming stripped 0 bases from V and 4 bases from J, with 20 bases between. Germline assignment: CDR1 SGHVS and CDR2 FQNEAQ. CDR3 DNA sequence: TGTGCCAGCAGCTTAGCAAATCCCAGCGTAATCCCCCCAGATACGCAGTATTTT. This sequence encodes CASSLANPSVIPPDTQYF.

V gene TRBV7-9 combines with J gene TRBJ2-5, with TRBD2 matching over 7 bases. The V gene end was trimmed by 4 bases and the J gene end by 3 bases; junction bases not matched to a gene: 2. Germline V gene lookup returns CDR1 SEHNR and CDR2 FQNEAQ (reference sequence). The CDR3 has 13 residues. The CDR3 nucleotides are TGTGCCAGCAGCTATGGACTAGAAGAGACCCAGTACTTC. It translates to CASSYGLEETQYF. The variable domain in full, with the rest retrieved from reference TRBV7-9 and TRBJ2-5, is DTGVSQNPRHKITKRGQNVTFRCDPISEHNRLYWYRQTLGQGPEFLTYFQNEAQLEKSRLLSDRFSAERPKGSFSTLEIQRTEQGDSAMYLCASSYGLEETQYFGPGTRLLVL.

The table lists this clone with a few counts. CDR3 region: CSVEAKDYEQYF. For the CDR3, the DNA is TGCAGCGTTGAAGCCAAGGACTACGAGCAGTACTTC. The rearrangement links TRBV29-1 to TRBJ2-7; D is unresolved. The V end was cut by 1 base, the J end by 3 bases, with 7 bases between. This CDR3 is 12 amino acids long. Germline V gene sequence: CDR1 SQVTM, CDR2 ANQGSEA.

This clone was found a few times. The chain links TRBV27 to TRBJ2-5; D may be TRBD2 (7 bases). CDR1 is MNHEY, CDR2 SMNVEV, per germline (reference sequence). The CDR3 has 14 amino acids. V was shortened by 5 bases and J by 5 bases, with 15 bases between the two germline ends. The CDR3 protein is CASSPLGGGETQYF. CDR3 nucleotides: TGTGCCAGCAGTCCTCTAGGGGGAGGGGAGACCCAGTACTTC.

About this clone itself: The same CDR3 also results from other DNA sequences found in this sample. The chain recombines TRBV5-1 with TRBJ1-6; D is undetermined. There are 17 residues in the CDR3. CDR1 and CDR2 from the germline V gene are SGHRS and YFSETQ. Trimming took 0 bases from V and 0 from J, leaving 10 bases between them. CDR3 residues: CASSLEPLSSYNSPLHF. The CDR3, as DNA: TGCGCCAGCAGCTTGGAACCTCTGAGCTCCTATAATTCACCCCTCCACTTT.

The chain recombines TRBV18 with TRBJ1-2, with D uncertain. Germline loops: CDR1 KGHSH, CDR2 LQKENI. This CDR3 is built from 15 residues. Trimming pared 0 bases from V and 6 bases from J, leaving 14 bases between. Here the CDR3 reads CASSPPWRQVDGYTF. CDR3 DNA: TGTGCCAGCTCACCACCGTGGCGGCAGGTAGATGGCTACACCTTC.

The gene calls are TRBV7-9 and TRBJ1-2; 7 nucleotides line up with TRBD1. Germline CDR1 and CDR2: SEHNR and FQNEAQ (reference sequence). J gave up 2 bases and V 4 bases, and 7 bases lay outside the gene matches. The CDR3 is 15 residues long. The CDR3 DNA is TGTGCCAGCAGCTCCTCGACAGGGCTGAACTATGGCTACACCTTC. Its protein product is CASSSSTGLNYGYTF.

The gene calls are TRBV27 and TRBJ2-7; D gene unclear. Trimming removed 4 bases from V and 3 bases from J, with 10 bases in between. CDR3 length: 13 amino acids. Germline V gene data show CDR1 as MNHEY and CDR2 as SMNVEV (reference sequence). CDR3 in amino acids: CASSYRKGYEQYF. CDR3 nucleotides: TGTGCCAGCAGTTATAGAAAGGGCTACGAGCAGTACTTC.

This clone was seen more than once but under ten times. The same CDR3 is also encoded by other DNA sequences in this sample. The chain couples TRBV6-5 to TRBJ2-7; D is possibly TRBD1 (6 bases). The V end lost 5 bases, the J end lost 0 bases, and 8 bases lay between the germline ends. This CDR3 is 13 amino acids long. Germline V gene lookup returns CDR1 MNHEY and CDR2 SVGAGI. For the CDR3, the DNA is TGTGCCAGCAGTGTGACAGGCTCCTACGAGCAGTACTTC. Translated: CASSVTGSYEQYF.

The CDR3 coding sequence is TGCGCCAGCAGCCAAGAGGAGCGGGGCTCCTACGAGCAGTACTTC. Translation gives CASSQEERGSYEQYF. The rearrangement joins TRBV4-1 to TRBJ2-7, with 7 bases aligning to TRBD2. Germline CDR1 reads MGHRA; CDR2 reads YSYEKL. V dropped 0 bases and J dropped 0; count of bases not matched to a gene: 2. This CDR3 comprises 15 residues.

The chain carries TRBV23-1 and TRBJ2-5; 9 bases fit TRBD2. TRBV23-1 is an open reading frame, and its role is uncertain. Trimming cost V 1 base and J 5 bases; bases outside gene matches: 14. The CDR3 sequence is 18 residues long. CDR3 amino acids: CASSQYGAGGPSFETQYF. The CDR3 nucleotides are TGCGCCAGCAGTCAATATGGAGCGGGGGGCCCTTCCTTCGAGACCCAGTACTTC.